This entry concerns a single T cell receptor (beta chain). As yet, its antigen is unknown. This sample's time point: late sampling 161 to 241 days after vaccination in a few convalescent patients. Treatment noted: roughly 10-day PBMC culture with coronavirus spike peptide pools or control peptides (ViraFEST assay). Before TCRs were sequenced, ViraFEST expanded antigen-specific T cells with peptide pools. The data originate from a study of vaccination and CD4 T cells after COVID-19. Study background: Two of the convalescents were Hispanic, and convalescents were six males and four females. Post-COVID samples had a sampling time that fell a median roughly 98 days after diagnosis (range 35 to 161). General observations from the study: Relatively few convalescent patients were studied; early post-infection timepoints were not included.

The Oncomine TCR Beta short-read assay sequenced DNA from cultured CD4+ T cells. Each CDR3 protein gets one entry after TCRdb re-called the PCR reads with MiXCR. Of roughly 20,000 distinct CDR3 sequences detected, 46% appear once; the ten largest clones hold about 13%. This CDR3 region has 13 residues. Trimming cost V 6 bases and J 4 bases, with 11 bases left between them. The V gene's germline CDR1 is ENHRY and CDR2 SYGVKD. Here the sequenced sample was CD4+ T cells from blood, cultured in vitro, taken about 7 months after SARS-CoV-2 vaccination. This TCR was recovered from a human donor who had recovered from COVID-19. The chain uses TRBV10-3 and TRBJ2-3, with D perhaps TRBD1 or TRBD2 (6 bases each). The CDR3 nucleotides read TGTGCCATCAGCGACGGGGGCGCAGATACGCAGTATTTT. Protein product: CAISDGGADTQYF.